Shown below are 25 T cell receptor beta chains from a single sample sequenced in a study of OX40 agonist ivuxolimab in advanced cancers. Measured with immunoSEQ multiplex PCR; TCRdb has only the in-frame clones, and not every one. The sample gives around 34,000 clones, nearly 90% of which show up once; roughly 40% is in the top ten. Sequenced material: CD4+ or CD8+ T cells sorted from blood, taken in a trial of the OX40 agonist ivuxolimab. These TCRs come from an adult with an advanced solid tumor such as melanoma, head and neck, liver or kidney cancer.

This chain uses TRBV25-1 with TRBJ1-5, with 10 bases aligning to TRBD1. The CDR3 extends over 18 amino acids. Per germline, CDR1 MGHDK and CDR2 SYGVNS. Germline trimming cut 0 bases from V and 5 bases from J; bases unmatched to any gene: 10. In DNA, the CDR3 is TGTGCCAGCAGTGAATATTTCCCCGGACAGGGGGAAGATCAGCCCCAGCATTTT. Translated: CASSEYFPGQGEDQPQHF.

Only one count was recorded for this clone. The chain couples TRBV29-1 to TRBJ2-1; D remains unclear. This CDR3 has 12 residues. V was trimmed by 0 bases and J by 8 bases, leaving 8 bases between them. CDR1 is SQVTM and CDR2 is ANQGSEA in the germline V gene. CDR3 DNA: TGCAGCGTTGAAGATCCCCCCTATGAGCAGTTCTTC. Its translation is CSVEDPPYEQFF.

This chain connects TRBV27 to TRBJ2-1, with D unclear. The germline gives CDR1 MNHEY, CDR2 SMNVEV (reference sequence). V was shortened by 3 bases and J by 4 bases, with 4 bases between the two germline ends. The CDR3 has 12 amino acids. CDR3 region: CASSLGYNEQFF. CDR3 DNA sequence: TGTGCCAGCAGTTTGGGTTACAATGAGCAGTTCTTC.

J is TRBJ2-7 and V is TRBV13; D may correspond to TRBD1 or TRBD2 (6 bases each). Trimming shortened V by 6 bases and J by 0 bases, and 12 bases separated the two germline ends. The CDR3 contains 14 residues. Germline lookup yields CDR1 PRHDT and CDR2 FYEKMQ (reference sequence). Written as DNA, the CDR3 is TGTGCCAGCAGTCCCGGGGGCGGCTCCTACGAGCAGTACTTC. Translation: CASSPGGGSYEQYF.

The gene calls are TRBV13 and TRBJ1-5, with D hard to call. The V end lost 4 bases, the J end lost 6 bases, and 7 bases lay between the germline ends. Germline-derived CDR1 and CDR2 are PRHDT and FYEKMQ (reference sequence). CDR3 length: 12 amino acids. The chain's CDR3 is CASSYPGQPQHF. CDR3 DNA sequence: TGTGCCAGCAGCTATCCTGGTCAGCCCCAGCATTTT.

This clone is termed medium-sized. The J gene is TRBJ2-7, the V gene TRBV2; TRBD2 matches at 10 bases. Germline CDR1 is SNHLY and CDR2 is FYNNEI. CDR3 size: 16 residues. V gave up 3 bases and J gave up 2 bases; unmatched junction bases: 7. The chain's CDR3 is CASSDEVSGGTYEQYF. As DNA, the CDR3 is TGTGCCAGCAGTGATGAAGTTAGCGGGGGGACCTACGAGCAGTACTTC.

The chain joins TRBV29-1 to TRBJ2-1; 7 nucleotides match TRBD2. Unmatched junction bases numbered 11, after V lost 0 bases and J lost 15 bases. The CDR3 has 13 amino acids. CDR1 and CDR2 (germline): SQVTM, ANQGSEA. The CDR3 is CSVEEEVAGLGFF. In nucleotides, the CDR3 is TGCAGCGTTGAAGAAGAGGTAGCGGGCCTCGGGTTCTTC.

The CDR3 bases are TGTGCCAGCAGTCTACCCGGGACAGGGAAGGGCTACACCTTC. Its translation: CASSLPGTGKGYTF. V and J are TRBV6-5 and TRBJ1-2; 9 bases fit TRBD1. Germline assignment: CDR1 MNHEY and CDR2 SVGAGI. V was clipped by 5 bases and J by 8 bases; unmatched bases: 9. The CDR3 runs to 14 residues.

The chain links TRBV4-1 to TRBJ1-2, with D perhaps matching TRBD1 (5 bases). Trimming stripped 4 bases from V and 4 bases from J, with 10 bases between. Germline-derived CDR1 and CDR2 are MGHRA and YSYEKL. This CDR3 is built from 13 residues. The CDR3 DNA is TGCGCCAGCAGCCTAGACAGAACCTATGGCTACACCTTC. Its translation: CASSLDRTYGYTF.

The V gene is TRBV27, the J gene TRBJ1-4, with D maybe TRBD1 (6 bases). The CDR3 has 15 amino acids. CDR1 is MNHEY and CDR2 is SMNVEV in the germline V gene (reference sequence). V was shortened by 2 bases and J by 3 bases, with 10 bases between the two germline ends. This CDR3 is CASSLEGGSNEKLFF. In DNA, the CDR3 is TGTGCCAGCAGTTTAGAAGGGGGGTCTAATGAAAAACTGTTTTTT.

This chain links TRBV27 with TRBJ1-5, with unresolved D. The germline V and J ends were trimmed by 0 bases and 1 base, with 10 bases remaining between them. The CDR3 is 16 residues long. Germline CDR1 reads MNHEY; CDR2 reads SMNVEV (reference sequence). This CDR3 is CASSLSSPASNQPQHF. The CDR3 region has the DNA TGTGCCAGCAGTTTATCGAGTCCTGCCAGCAATCAGCCCCAGCATTTT.

The CDR3 loop is CASSQTPRGSYNSPLHF. The CDR3 DNA reads TGTGCCAGCAGCCAAACCCCCAGAGGCTCCTATAATTCACCCCTCCACTTT. The gene calls are TRBV11-1 and TRBJ1-6; D not certain. The V and J ends lost 5 bases and 0 bases respectively, with 14 bases between them. Germline CDR1 and CDR2: SGHAT and FQDESV (reference sequence). The CDR3 is made up of 17 amino acids.

The chain recombines TRBV5-1 with TRBJ2-7; perhaps TRBD1 as D (5 bases). Germline V gene sequence: CDR1 SGHRS, CDR2 YFSETQ. This CDR3 is built from 14 residues. Trimming left V 2 bases short and J 0 bases short, with 9 bases between. This CDR3 is CASSFDSLSYEQYF. CDR3 bases: TGCGCCAGCAGCTTCGACAGCCTCTCCTACGAGCAGTACTTC.

CDR3 nucleotides: TGTGCCAGCAGCCTGACAGAATTCAACGAGCAGTACTTC. Its protein is CASSLTEFNEQYF. The rearrangement joins TRBV7-9 to TRBJ2-7, with a possible D match to TRBD1 (5 bases). This CDR3 spans 13 amino acids. Germline V gene data show CDR1 as SEHNR and CDR2 as FQNEAQ (reference sequence). V shed 5 bases and J shed 5 bases, with 13 bases lying between them.

This chain uses TRBV4-1 with TRBJ2-3; D is ambiguous. The CDR3 is made up of 15 amino acids. Trimming took off 2 bases at V and 3 bases at J, with 12 bases between the two ends. Germline V lookup: CDR1 MGHRA, CDR2 YSYEKL. For the CDR3, the DNA is TGCGCCAGCAGCCAACCCGGGCTCGAGACAGATACGCAGTATTTT. It translates to CASSQPGLETDTQYF.

This chain links TRBV12-5 with TRBJ2-3, with 9 nucleotides matching TRBD2. The CDR3 sequence is 16 residues long. Per the germline V gene, CDR1 is LGHNT and CDR2 is FRNRAP. V shed 1 base and J 1 base; nucleotides not matched to a gene: 3. The CDR3 nucleotides are TGTGCTAGTGGTTTGGGCCTAGCGGGGCGCACAGATACGCAGTATTTT. It is translated as CASGLGLAGRTDTQYF.

This chain links TRBV6-5 with TRBJ1-1; D unresolved. Germline CDR1 is MNHEY and CDR2 is SVGAGI. The CDR3 covers 14 residues. Trimming removed 6 bases from V and 4 bases from J, with 15 bases in between. CDR3 region: CASRAPGPSTEAFF. The CDR3 DNA is TGTGCCAGCAGAGCACCGGGCCCCAGCACTGAAGCTTTCTTT.

This chain uses TRBV7-6 with TRBJ1-4, with a weak D call TRBD1 (6 bases). The CDR3 contains 17 residues. Germline CDR1 SGHVS, CDR2 FNYEAQ. V gave up 0 bases and J gave up 0 bases, with 11 bases separating them. CDR3 protein: CASSLAHRASTNEKLFF. The CDR3 coding sequence is TGTGCCAGCAGCTTAGCGCACAGGGCTTCAACTAATGAAAAACTGTTTTTT.

The chain uses TRBV28 and TRBJ1-2; maybe TRBD1 (5 bases). V lost 1 base and J 7 bases, leaving 7 bases between the germline ends. The CDR3 runs 12 residues. Per germline, CDR1 MDHEN and CDR2 SYDVKM. The CDR3 protein is CASSLSTGGYTF. Here the CDR3 DNA reads TGTGCCAGCAGTTTATCAACAGGTGGCTACACCTTC.

The rearrangement links TRBV6-5 to TRBJ2-7, with D maybe TRBD1 (6 bases). CDR1 is MNHEY, CDR2 SVGAGI, per germline. The CDR3 is made up of 13 amino acids. V was shortened by 5 bases and J by 1 base, with 9 bases between the two germline ends. The CDR3 bases are TGTGCCAGCAGTGACAGGTTATCCTACGAGCAGTACTTC. It specifies CASSDRLSYEQYF.

This chain connects TRBV5-5 to TRBJ2-1; no firm D call. The CDR3 loop spans 13 amino acids. CDR1 is SGHKS and CDR2 is YYEKEE in the germline V gene (reference sequence). V shed 2 bases and J shed 9 bases, with 12 bases lying between them. The CDR3 protein is CASSFRGFVEQFF. The CDR3 nucleotides read TGTGCCAGCAGCTTCCGTGGGTTTGTTGAGCAGTTCTTC.

This clone was seen only once. The V and J genes are TRBV10-1 and TRBJ2-5; no definite D call. The CDR3 length is 14 residues. Germline values: CDR1 WNHNN, CDR2 SYGVQD (reference sequence). V dropped 10 bases and J dropped 5 bases, with 20 bases sitting between them. This chain's CDR3 is CATSLVVARETQYF. The CDR3 DNA is TGCGCCACATCCCTTGTGGTAGCTAGGGAGACCCAGTACTTC.

This sequence joins TRBV13 and TRBJ2-1, with D uncertain. The V end lost 0 bases, the J end lost 9 bases, and 12 bases lay between the germline ends. The CDR3 loop spans 14 amino acids. CDR1 and CDR2 (germline): PRHDT, FYEKMQ (reference sequence). CDR3 in DNA: TGTGCCAGCAGCTTAGGCCAGCAGCTCGGTGAGCAGTTCTTC. Its translation is CASSLGQQLGEQFF.

The chain has TRBV6-5 and TRBJ1-6; unclear D gene. The CDR3 consists of 15 residues. Per germline, CDR1 MNHEY and CDR2 SVGAGI. Trimming took off 6 bases at V and 7 bases at J, with 16 bases between the two ends. As DNA, the CDR3 is TGTGCCAGCAGAAACGCCGGGTCCTTAAATTCACCCCTCCACTTT. The encoded protein is CASRNAGSLNSPLHF.

By share of the sample, this clone is medium-sized (0.01 to 0.1%). The J gene is TRBJ2-7, the V gene TRBV29-1; the D is unclear. Trimming took off 7 bases at V and 5 bases at J, with 9 bases between the two ends. The CDR3 length is 10 residues. Germline lookup yields CDR1 SQVTM and CDR2 ANQGSEA. DNA for the CDR3: TGCAGCGCCTTCTCTGACGAGCAGTACTTC. It yields the protein CSAFSDEQYF.